The 21 T cell receptor beta chains reported below all come from one sample, sequenced in a study of tumor-infiltrating lymphocytes in primary liver carcinoma. Alongside blood RNA obtained from unsorted whole blood, germline DNA was also extracted. From roughly 470 ng total RNA, TCR beta cDNA was generated with a primer in the constant region. Slightly modified ARM-PCR with three nested multiplex PCR rounds yielded TCR beta libraries. Two initial PCR rounds of about 11 cycles each paired TRBV1-TRBV30 forward primers with a C-beta reverse primer. TCRdb independently ran MiXCR on the multiplex PCR reads; one entry per CDR3 protein. The repertoire holds 330,000 or so distinct CDR3 sequences, with around 60% as singletons. The specimen sequenced was peripheral blood. Receptor source: a man aged 40-49 years with primary liver carcinoma and hepatitis B virus infection.

This clonotype was seen once. A clone one base away is much larger, so this may be a read error. The chain has TRBV6-5 and TRBJ1-1; D uncertain. The length of the CDR3 is 11 residues. CDR1 and CDR2 (germline): MNHEY, SVGAGI. CDR3: CASSMKTEAFF. CDR3 DNA sequence: TGTGCCAGCAGCATGAAGACTGAAGCTTTCTTT.

As concerns this clonotype: A much larger clonotype is one base distant, so this may be a read error. V gene TRBV6-6 combines with J gene TRBJ1-1; D not resolved. The length of the CDR3 is 13 residues. Germline V gene lookup returns CDR1 MNHNY and CDR2 SVGAGI (reference sequence). Here the CDR3 reads CATSYSLSSEAFF. The DNA of the CDR3 is TGTGCCACCAGTTACTCGTTATCCTCTGAAGCTTTCTTT.

In the case of this clonotype: It may be a read error: a sequence one base away is much more abundant. The chain is built from TRBV10-3 and TRBJ2-3, with no clear D. This CDR3 spans 13 amino acids. Trimming cost V 4 bases and J 6 bases, with 11 bases left between them. Germline values: CDR1 ENHRY, CDR2 SYGVKD. Written as DNA, the CDR3 is TGTGCCATCAGTGTGCGCCTGCGTGATACGCAGTATTTT. Its protein product is CAISVRLRDTQYF.

A remark on this clonotype: Possible read error: a much larger clone is one base away. The J gene is TRBJ1-1, the V gene TRBV12-3 or TRBV12-4; D is uncertain. This CDR3 contains 12 residues. CDR3 region: CDSSPLRTEAFF. CDR3 DNA sequence: TGTGACAGCAGTCCACTACGCACTGAAGCTTTCTTT.

As concerns this clonotype: Sequence at one end of the junction differs from germline and may be a read error. The chain combines TRBV29-1 with TRBJ1-5; no definite D call. The CDR3 runs to 12 residues. In germline, CDR1 is SQVTM, CDR2 ANQGSEA. The CDR3 sequence: CGVGMADQPQHF. The CDR3 nucleotides read TGCGGCGTTGGTATGGCGGATCAGCCCCAGCATTTT.

On this clonotype: This may be a read error, as it is one base from a much larger clone. The chain is built from TRBV6-1 and TRBJ2-7; TRBD2 might be the D (5 bases). The germline V gene has CDR1 MNHNS and CDR2 SASEGT. The CDR3 length is 14 residues. Deletions cut 9 bases from V and 2 bases from J, with 17 bases between. The CDR3 region has the DNA TGTGCCAGGAGAACCGGGATTCCCCCCTACGAGCAGTACTTC. It translates to CARRTGIPPYEQYF.

Turning to this clonotype: The junction does not match germline at one end; this may be a read error. The CDR3 nucleotides are TGTGTCAGCATGCTACCAGATCAGCCCCAGCATTTT. Translation gives CVSMLPDQPQHF. The gene calls are TRBV12-3 or TRBV12-4 and TRBJ1-5, with D uncertain. The CDR3 length is 12 residues.

Comments on this clonotype: At one of its ends the junction is not consistent with the germline gene, which may arise from a read error. J is TRBJ1-1 and V is TRBV11-2; weak D call: TRBD1 (5 bases). The CDR3 has 15 amino acids. The germline V gene has CDR1 SGHAT and CDR2 FQNNGV. CDR3 residues: CVSSSGHGAGTEAFF. In DNA form, the CDR3 reads TGTGTCAGCAGCTCTGGACATGGAGCGGGAACTGAAGCTTTCTTT.

The rearrangement links TRBV6-5 to TRBJ2-7, with D tentatively TRBD1 (6 bases). V was cut by 9 bases and J by 0 bases, with 12 bases left in between. CDR1 MNHEY and CDR2 SVGAGI come from the germline V gene. This CDR3 spans 13 amino acids. The CDR3 nucleotides are TGTGCCAGGAGTACCAGGGGCTCCTACGAGCAGTACTTC. Translated: CARSTRGSYEQYF.

The sample holds one count of this clonotype. The rearrangement uses TRBV28 and TRBJ2-5; no reliable D call. CDR1 and CDR2 (germline): MDHEN, SYDVKM. The CDR3 is 12 residues long. V was trimmed by 10 bases and J by 1 base, leaving 10 bases between them. DNA of the CDR3: TGTGCCACCACCCCCCGCCAAGAGACCCAGTACTTC. It encodes CATTPRQETQYF.

On this clonotype itself: The conserved final phenylalanine or tryptophan is absent from the CDR3, which likely points to a read error. The V gene is TRBV11-2, the J gene TRBJ2-1, with D uncertain. The CDR3 runs 14 residues. Germline CDR1 is SGHAT and CDR2 is FQNNGV. The CDR3 coding sequence is TGTGCCAACAGCTTTCGTCTAGTGGTGAAGGAGCAGTTCTTA. It translates to CANSFRLVVKEQFL.

This chain links TRBV5-4 with TRBJ2-5; the match to TRBD2 covers 7 bases. V lost 2 bases to trimming and J lost 4 bases; unmatched junction nucleotides: 2. This CDR3 has 13 residues. The germline V gene encodes CDR1 SGHNT and CDR2 YYREEE (reference sequence). This chain's CDR3 is CASSFPGGETQYF. In nucleotides, the CDR3 is TGTGCCAGCAGCTTTCCGGGGGGAGAGACCCAGTACTTC.

Note on this clonotype: At one end, the junction sequence differs from germline, possibly due to a read error. The chain has TRBV4-1 and TRBJ2-7; TRBD2 matches at 7 bases. Germline V gene sequence: CDR1 MGHRA, CDR2 YSYEKL. The CDR3 runs 19 residues. CDR3 bases: TGCGCCAGCAGCCAAGATTCCCCCCTGACTAGCCGAATAACCTACGAGCAGTATTTC. This sequence encodes CASSQDSPLTSRITYEQYF.

Notes on this clonotype: A much more abundant neighbour one base away suggests this may be a read error. The chain joins TRBV5-6 to TRBJ1-2, with no clear D. Germline V gives CDR1 SGHDT, CDR2 YYEEEE. V gave up 6 bases and J gave up 4 bases, with 13 bases separating them. This CDR3 spans 13 amino acids. The CDR3 bases are TGTGCCAGCAACCGGAGTGGTGGCTATGGCTACACCTTC. Encoded protein: CASNRSGGYGYTF.

The V call is TRBV30, the J call TRBJ2-7; D remains unclear. The V end lost 4 bases, the J end lost 1 base, and 14 bases lay between the germline ends. The CDR3 length is 14 residues. Germline V gene sequence: CDR1 GTSNPN, CDR2 SVGIG (reference sequence). CDR3 nucleotides: TGTGCCTGGACATCGAGTAGGAGATCCTACGAGCAGTACTTC. Translating gives CAWTSSRRSYEQYF.

The chain employs TRBV6-5 and TRBJ2-3, with D tentatively TRBD2 (6 bases). The CDR3 is 12 residues long. Trimming shortened V by 4 bases and J by 4 bases, and 6 bases separated the two germline ends. Germline values: CDR1 MNHEY, CDR2 SVGAGI. The CDR3 DNA sequence: TGTGCCAGCAGTTCGGGGGCAGATACGCAGTATTTT. This gives the protein CASSSGADTQYF.

This clonotype was seen more than once but under ten times. A much larger clone lies one base from this, so it may be a read error. The chain uses TRBV4-1 and TRBJ2-5; the D is unclear. Germline V gene data show CDR1 as MGHRA and CDR2 as YSYEKL. The CDR3 runs 15 residues. DNA for the CDR3: TGCGCCAGCAACCAAGATTCCACATTAAGAGAGACCCAGTACTTC. Translated: CASNQDSTLRETQYF.

For this clonotype: The CDR3 carries no conserved terminal phenylalanine or tryptophan, so it likely arises from a read error. The chain combines TRBV5-1 with TRBJ2-1; 11 bases fit TRBD2. V was pared by 0 bases and J by 5 bases, with 1 base of the junction left unmatched. CDR1 is SGHRS, CDR2 YFSETQ, per germline. The CDR3 spans 15 residues. For the CDR3, the DNA is TGCGCCAGCAGCTTGGGACTAGCGGGAAACAATGAGCAGTTCATC. Protein product: CASSLGLAGNNEQFI.

The rearrangement joins TRBV21-1 to TRBJ2-5; TRBD1 is the table's D call, not checked against the DNA. TRBV21-1 is assigned pseudogene status. This CDR3 region has 15 residues. The CDR3 is CANSKLRGRAETQYF. DNA of the CDR3: TGTGCCAACAGCAAGCTAAGGGGGCGGGCAGAGACCCAGTACTTC.

About this clonotype itself: A much larger clone is a single base away; this may be a read error. The gene calls are TRBV6-5 and TRBJ2-1; 7 bases match TRBD2. The CDR3 is made up of 16 amino acids. The V gene's germline CDR1 is MNHEY and CDR2 SVGAGI. The CDR3 here is CVSSYSSGASYNEQFF. The CDR3 nucleotides are TGTGTCAGCAGTTACTCGAGCGGGGCCTCCTACAATGAGCAGTTCTTC.

The chain joins TRBV25-1 to TRBJ2-1; 10 nucleotides match TRBD2. The CDR3 is 15 residues long. With V trimmed by 10 bases and J by 6 bases, 12 bases remained unmatched. The germline CDR1 and CDR2 sequences are MGHDK and SYGVNS. Here the CDR3 reads CATKIAGGRLNEQFF. CDR3 in DNA: TGTGCCACCAAAATAGCGGGAGGCCGCCTCAATGAGCAGTTCTTC.